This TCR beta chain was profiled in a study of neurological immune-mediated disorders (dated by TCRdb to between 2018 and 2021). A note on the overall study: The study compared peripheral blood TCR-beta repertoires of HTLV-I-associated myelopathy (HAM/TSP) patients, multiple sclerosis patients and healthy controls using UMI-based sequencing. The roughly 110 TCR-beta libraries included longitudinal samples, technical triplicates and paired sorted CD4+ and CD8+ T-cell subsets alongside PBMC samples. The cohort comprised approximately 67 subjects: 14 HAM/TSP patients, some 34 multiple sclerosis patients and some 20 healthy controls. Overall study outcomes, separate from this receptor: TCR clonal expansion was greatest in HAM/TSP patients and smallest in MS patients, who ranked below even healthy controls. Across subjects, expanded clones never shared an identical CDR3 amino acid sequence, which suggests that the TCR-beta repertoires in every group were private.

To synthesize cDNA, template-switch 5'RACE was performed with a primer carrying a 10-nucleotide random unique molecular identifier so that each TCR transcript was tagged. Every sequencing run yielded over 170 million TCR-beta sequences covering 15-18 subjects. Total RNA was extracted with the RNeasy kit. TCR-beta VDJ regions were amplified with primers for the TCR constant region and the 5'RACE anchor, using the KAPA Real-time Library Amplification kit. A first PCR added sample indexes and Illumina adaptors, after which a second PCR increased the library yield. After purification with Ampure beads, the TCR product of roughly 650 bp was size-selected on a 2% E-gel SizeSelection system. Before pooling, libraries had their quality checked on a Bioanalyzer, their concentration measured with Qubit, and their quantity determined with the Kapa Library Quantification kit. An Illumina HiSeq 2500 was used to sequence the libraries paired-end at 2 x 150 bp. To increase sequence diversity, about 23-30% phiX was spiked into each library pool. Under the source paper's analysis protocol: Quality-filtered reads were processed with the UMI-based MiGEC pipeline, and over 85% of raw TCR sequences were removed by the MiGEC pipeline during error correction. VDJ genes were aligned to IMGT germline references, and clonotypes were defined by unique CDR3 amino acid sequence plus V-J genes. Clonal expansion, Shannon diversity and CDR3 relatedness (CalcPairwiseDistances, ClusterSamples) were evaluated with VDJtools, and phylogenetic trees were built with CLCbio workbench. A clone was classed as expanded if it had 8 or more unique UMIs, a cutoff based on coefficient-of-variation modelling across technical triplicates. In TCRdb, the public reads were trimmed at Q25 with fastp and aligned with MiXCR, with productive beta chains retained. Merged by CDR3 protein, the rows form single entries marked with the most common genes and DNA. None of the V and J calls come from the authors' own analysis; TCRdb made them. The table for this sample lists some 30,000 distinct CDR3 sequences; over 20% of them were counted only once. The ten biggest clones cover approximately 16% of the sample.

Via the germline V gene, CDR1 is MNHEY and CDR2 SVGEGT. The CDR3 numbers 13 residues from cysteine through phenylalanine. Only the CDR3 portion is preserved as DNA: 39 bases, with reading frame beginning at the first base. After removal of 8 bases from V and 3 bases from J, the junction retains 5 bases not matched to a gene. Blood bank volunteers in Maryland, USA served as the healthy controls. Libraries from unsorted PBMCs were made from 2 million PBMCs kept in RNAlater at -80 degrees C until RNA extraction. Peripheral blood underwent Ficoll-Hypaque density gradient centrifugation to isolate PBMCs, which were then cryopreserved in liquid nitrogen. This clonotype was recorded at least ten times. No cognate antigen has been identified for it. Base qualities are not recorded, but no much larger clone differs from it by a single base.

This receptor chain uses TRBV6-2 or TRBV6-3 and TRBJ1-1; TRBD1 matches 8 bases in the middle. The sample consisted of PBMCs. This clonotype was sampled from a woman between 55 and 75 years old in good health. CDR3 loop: CASLDRVHTEAFF. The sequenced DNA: TGTGCCAGCTTGGACAGGGTCCACACTGAAGCTTTCTTT.